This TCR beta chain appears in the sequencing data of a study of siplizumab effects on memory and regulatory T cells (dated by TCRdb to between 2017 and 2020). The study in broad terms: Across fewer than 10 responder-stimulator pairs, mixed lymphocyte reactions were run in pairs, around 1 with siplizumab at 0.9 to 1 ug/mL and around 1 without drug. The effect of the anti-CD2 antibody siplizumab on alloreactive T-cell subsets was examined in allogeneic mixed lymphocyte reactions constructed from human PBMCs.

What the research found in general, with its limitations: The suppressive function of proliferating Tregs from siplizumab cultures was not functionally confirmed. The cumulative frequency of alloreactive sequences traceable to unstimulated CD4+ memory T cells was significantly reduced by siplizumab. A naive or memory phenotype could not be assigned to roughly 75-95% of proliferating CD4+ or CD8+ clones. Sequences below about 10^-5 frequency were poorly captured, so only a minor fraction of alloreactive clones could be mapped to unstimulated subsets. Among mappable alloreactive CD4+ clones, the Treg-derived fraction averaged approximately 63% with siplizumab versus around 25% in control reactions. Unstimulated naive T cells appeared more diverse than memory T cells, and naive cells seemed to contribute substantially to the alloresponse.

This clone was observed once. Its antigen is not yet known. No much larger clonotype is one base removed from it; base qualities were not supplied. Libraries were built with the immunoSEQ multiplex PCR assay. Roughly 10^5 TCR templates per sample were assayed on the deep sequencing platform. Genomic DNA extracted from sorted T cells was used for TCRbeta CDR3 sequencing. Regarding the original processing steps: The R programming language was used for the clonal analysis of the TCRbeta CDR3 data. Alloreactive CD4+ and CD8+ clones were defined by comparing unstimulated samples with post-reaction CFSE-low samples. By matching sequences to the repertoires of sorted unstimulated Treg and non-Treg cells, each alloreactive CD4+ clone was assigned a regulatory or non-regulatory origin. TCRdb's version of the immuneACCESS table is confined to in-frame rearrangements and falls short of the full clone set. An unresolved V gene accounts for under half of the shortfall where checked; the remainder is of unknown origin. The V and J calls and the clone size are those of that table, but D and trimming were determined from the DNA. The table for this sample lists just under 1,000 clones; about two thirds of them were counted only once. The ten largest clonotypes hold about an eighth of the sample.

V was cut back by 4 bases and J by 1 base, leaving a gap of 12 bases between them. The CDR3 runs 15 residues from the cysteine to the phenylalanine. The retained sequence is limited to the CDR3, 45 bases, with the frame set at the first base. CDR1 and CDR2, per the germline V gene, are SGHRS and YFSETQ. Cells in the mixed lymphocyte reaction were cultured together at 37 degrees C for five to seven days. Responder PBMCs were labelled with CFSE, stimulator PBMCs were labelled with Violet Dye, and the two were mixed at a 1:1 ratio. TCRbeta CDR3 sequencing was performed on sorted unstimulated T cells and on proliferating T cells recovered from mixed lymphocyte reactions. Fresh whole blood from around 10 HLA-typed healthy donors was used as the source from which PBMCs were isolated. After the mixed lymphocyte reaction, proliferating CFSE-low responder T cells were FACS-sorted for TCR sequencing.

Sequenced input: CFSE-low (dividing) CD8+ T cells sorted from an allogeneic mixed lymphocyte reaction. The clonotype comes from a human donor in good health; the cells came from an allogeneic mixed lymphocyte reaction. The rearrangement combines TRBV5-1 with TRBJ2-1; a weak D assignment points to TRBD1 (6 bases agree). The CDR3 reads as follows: CASSLEGESYNEQFF. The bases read TGCGCCAGCAGCCTAGAGGGGGAATCCTACAATGAGCAGTTCTTC.